The 30 T cell receptor beta chains presented below share a single source sample, sequenced in a study of Ad26.COV2.S vaccination and SARS-CoV-2 variants. Treatment: 15 to 20 received Ad26.COV2.S at low or high dose, single or two shots; several received placebo; per-sample allocation not given. All samples were drawn on day 63, counting from the first vaccine or placebo injection. Clones were sequenced by immunoSEQ multiplex PCR, and TCRdb holds only the in-frame ones, with some missing. The table lists around 300,000 clones, roughly 91% of them singletons. Sequences were derived from peripheral blood, sampled in a trial of Ad26.COV2.S vaccine versus placebo. The receptors shown here come from a person aged 18-60 years who received the Ad26.COV2.S COVID-19 vaccine or a placebo.

The V and J genes are TRBV18 and TRBJ1-5; 9 nucleotides match TRBD1. Germline CDR1 reads KGHSH; CDR2 reads LQKENI. V was pared by 4 bases and J by 7 bases, with 5 bases of the junction left unmatched. The CDR3 is 14 residues long. For the CDR3, the DNA is TGTGCCAGCTCACGGACAGGGGAGGGACAGCCCCAGCATTTT. Its translation: CASSRTGEGQPQHF.

The J gene is TRBJ2-3, the V gene TRBV7-2; possible D gene TRBD2, 6 bases. The CDR3 has 16 amino acids. Trimming removed 5 bases at V and 2 bases at J, with 17 bases between. Germline values: CDR1 SGHTA, CDR2 FQGNSA. As DNA, the CDR3 is TGTGCCAGCAGCCCGTGGGGGGTATTACTCACAGATACGCAGTATTTT. It codes for CASSPWGVLLTDTQYF.

The J gene is TRBJ2-7, the V gene TRBV6-6; maybe TRBD1 (6 bases). This CDR3 is built from 16 residues. The germline CDR1 and CDR2 sequences are MNHNY and SVGAGI (reference sequence). V gave up 4 bases and J gave up 3 bases, with 19 bases separating them. CDR3 sequence: CASSSPRATGHYEQYF. CDR3 nucleotides: TGTGCCAGCAGTTCCCCCAGAGCGACAGGACACTACGAGCAGTACTTC.

The genes are TRBV4-1 and TRBJ1-4; D is undetermined. Germline assignment: CDR1 MGHRA and CDR2 YSYEKL. This CDR3 contains 16 residues. V lost 1 base, J lost 3 bases, and 12 bases lay in between. DNA for the CDR3: TGCGCCAGCAGCCAAGTTTCAGGCTCTTCTAATGAAAAACTGTTTTTT. Translating it yields CASSQVSGSSNEKLFF.

The chain couples TRBV7-9 to TRBJ1-2; D perhaps matches TRBD1 (5 bases). V lost 0 bases, J lost 7 bases, and 15 bases lay in between. Germline V gene sequence: CDR1 SEHNR, CDR2 FQNEAQ (reference sequence). This CDR3 region has 15 residues. Written as DNA, the CDR3 is TGTGCCAGCAGCTTAGCTAGGGGCGCGTCAGGTGGCTACACCTTC. The encoded protein is CASSLARGASGGYTF. Full variable domain (rest looked up from reference TRBV7-9 and TRBJ1-2): DTGVSQNPRHKITKRGQNVTFRCDPISEHNRLYWYRQTLGQGPEFLTYFQNEAQLEKSRLLSDRFSAERPKGSFSTLEIQRTEQGDSAMYLCASSLARGASGGYTFGSGTRLTVV.

The chain recombines TRBV28 with TRBJ1-1; D may be TRBD1 (6 bases). CDR3 length: 12 amino acids. Germline V gene data show CDR1 as MDHEN and CDR2 as SYDVKM. V was cut by 5 bases and J by 11 bases, with 15 bases left in between. Written as DNA, the CDR3 is TGTGCCAGCAGTCCACTACAGGGTTGGGCTTTCTTT. Translating it yields CASSPLQGWAFF.

This clone was counted only a few times. This chain connects TRBV18 to TRBJ1-6; D remains unclear. Germline V gene sequence: CDR1 KGHSH, CDR2 LQKENI. This CDR3 has 15 amino acids. Trimming shortened V by 3 bases and J by 7 bases, and 13 bases separated the two germline ends. The CDR3 reads CASSPPAGGNSPLHF. DNA for the CDR3: TGTGCCAGCTCACCGCCTGCAGGAGGAAATTCACCCCTCCACTTT.

This clone was recorded only once. The chain joins TRBV5-1 to TRBJ2-3, with a weak D call TRBD2 (5 bases). The germline CDR1 and CDR2 sequences are SGHRS and YFSETQ. Trimming shortened V by 3 bases and J by 6 bases, and 14 bases separated the two germline ends. This CDR3 has 14 residues. CDR3 sequence: CASSSRDQADTQYF. The CDR3 coding sequence is TGCGCCAGCAGCTCGAGGGATCAGGCGGATACGCAGTATTTT.

The chain carries TRBV19 and TRBJ1-1, with unresolved D. Trimming cost V 4 bases and J 1 base, with 10 bases left between them. This CDR3 has 14 amino acids. Germline assignment: CDR1 LNHDA and CDR2 SQIVND (reference sequence). DNA of the CDR3: TGTGCCAGTAGTAGGCGGGAGGGGAACACTGAAGCTTTCTTT. It translates to CASSRREGNTEAFF.

The chain carries TRBV9 and TRBJ1-4; TRBD1 matches 7 bases. Per germline, CDR1 SGDLS and CDR2 YYNGEE. The J segment lost 2 bases and the V segment lost 3 bases, leaving 4 bases of the junction unmatched. The CDR3 extends over 15 amino acids. The CDR3 sequence: CASSAAQGTNEKLFF. The CDR3, as DNA: TGTGCCAGCAGCGCGGCACAGGGGACTAATGAAAAACTGTTTTTT.

V is TRBV27 and J is TRBJ2-3; 11 bases are a match to TRBD1. The length of the CDR3 is 16 residues. The germline gives CDR1 MNHEY, CDR2 SMNVEV (reference sequence). After removal of 3 bases from V and 3 bases from J, the junction contained 5 bases not matched to a gene. Here the CDR3 reads CASSLWTGGLTDTQYF. The CDR3 DNA reads TGTGCCAGCAGTTTGTGGACAGGGGGCTTGACAGATACGCAGTATTTT.

Only one count was recorded for this clone. This chain links TRBV10-3 with TRBJ2-7; tentatively, D is TRBD1 (7 bases). This CDR3 contains 14 residues. Trimming removed 3 bases at V and 5 bases at J, with 14 bases between. Germline CDR1 reads ENHRY; CDR2 reads SYGVKD. The CDR3 protein is CAISDRGDVDEQYF. CDR3 DNA sequence: TGTGCCATCAGTGACAGGGGGGATGTCGACGAGCAGTACTTC.

V usage is TRBV19 and J usage is TRBJ2-1; D gene uncertain. This CDR3 has 14 residues. V lost 5 bases to trimming and J lost 0 bases, with 8 bases between them. Germline V gives CDR1 LNHDA, CDR2 SQIVND (reference sequence). The CDR3 DNA reads TGTGCCAGTAGTCTCACGAGCTCCTACAATGAGCAGTTCTTC. Amino acid sequence: CASSLTSSYNEQFF.

This chain joins TRBV6-5 and TRBJ1-5; D unclear. V shed 4 bases and J shed 0 bases, with 13 bases lying between them. The CDR3 runs 16 residues. CDR1 is MNHEY and CDR2 is SVGAGI in the germline V gene. The CDR3 sequence is CASSSLVGYSNQPQHF. CDR3 in DNA: TGTGCCAGCAGTTCACTGGTGGGGTATAGCAATCAGCCCCAGCATTTT.

The chain is built from TRBV9 and TRBJ2-3; D ambiguous. Germline V gene lookup returns CDR1 SGDLS and CDR2 YYNGEE. Trimming stripped 0 bases from V and 12 bases from J, with 14 bases between. The CDR3 length is 13 residues. The CDR3 loop is CASSVVGQATQYF. Here the CDR3 DNA reads TGTGCCAGCAGCGTAGTGGGTCAAGCCACCCAGTATTTT.

The chain combines TRBV5-1 with TRBJ2-2; TRBD1 might be the D (6 bases). The V end lost 1 base, the J end lost 5 bases, and 12 bases lay between the germline ends. Germline assignment: CDR1 SGHRS and CDR2 YFSETQ. CDR3 size: 15 residues. The CDR3 sequence is CASSLTGLQTGELFF. The CDR3 region has the DNA TGCGCCAGCAGCTTGACAGGGCTTCAGACCGGGGAGCTGTTTTTT.

The chain recombines TRBV2 with TRBJ1-2; no definite D call. Germline V gene sequence: CDR1 SNHLY, CDR2 FYNNEI. Trimming stripped 1 base from V and 4 bases from J, with 13 bases between. The CDR3 sequence is 15 residues long. In nucleotides, the CDR3 is TGTGCCAGCAGTGAAGGTTTCAGGCTCAGCTATGGCTACACCTTC. This translates into CASSEGFRLSYGYTF. The entire variable domain, with the rest obtained from reference TRBV2 and TRBJ1-2, is as follows: EPEVTQTPSHQVTQMGQEVILRCVPISNHLYFYWYRQILGQKVEFLVSFYNNEISEKSEIFDDQFSVERPDGSNFTLKIRSTKLEDSAMYFCASSEGFRLSYGYTFGSGTRLTVV.

The chain joins TRBV5-1 to TRBJ1-4; weak D call: TRBD1 (6 bases). The V gene lost 1 base and the J gene lost 6 bases, with 13 bases spanning the gap. The CDR3 totals 15 residues. The germline CDR1 and CDR2 sequences are SGHRS and YFSETQ. CDR3 nucleotides: TGCGCCAGCAGCTTGACGGGGGCGAGGGATGAAAAACTGTTTTTT. This codes for CASSLTGARDEKLFF.

The V and J genes are TRBV19 and TRBJ1-5; D call uncertain. This CDR3 contains 15 residues. Trimming cost V 3 bases and J 2 bases, with 11 bases left between them. CDR1 is LNHDA and CDR2 is SQIVND in the germline V gene (reference sequence). The CDR3 region has the DNA TGTGCCAGTAGTATTAGGGAGGCCGGCAATCAGCCCCAGCATTTT. Encoded protein: CASSIREAGNQPQHF.

This chain joins TRBV28 and TRBJ1-2; D is unclear. Germline V gene data show CDR1 as MDHEN and CDR2 as SYDVKM. Trimming removed 4 bases at V and 1 base at J, with 19 bases between. The CDR3 sequence is 17 residues long. CDR3 in amino acids: CASSSPGSLSRNYGYTF. The CDR3, as DNA: TGTGCCAGCAGTTCCCCCGGGTCCCTAAGTCGTAACTATGGCTACACCTTC.

The CDR3, as DNA: TGTGCCAGCAGCTTAGATAGGCTGCAGCCCCAGCATTTT. Residues: CASSLDRLQPQHF. The chain links TRBV7-2 to TRBJ1-5; D is undetermined. Germline CDR1 SGHTA, CDR2 FQGNSA. The V end lost 1 base, the J end lost 7 bases, and 8 bases lay between the germline ends. The CDR3 covers 13 residues. The full variable domain, in which reference TRBV7-2 and TRBJ1-5 provide the parts outside the CDR3, is GAGVSQSPSNKVTEKGKDVELRCDPISGHTALYWYRQSLGQGLEFLIYFQGNSAPDKSGLPSDRFSAERTGGSVSTLTIQRTQQEDSAVYLCASSLDRLQPQHFGDGTRLSIL.

The genes are TRBV4-2 and TRBJ1-1; TRBD1 aligns across 11 bases. Germline V gene lookup returns CDR1 LGHNA and CDR2 YNFKEQ. The V segment lost 4 bases and the J segment 0 bases; nucleotides outside the gene matches: 4. CDR3 size: 16 residues. Here the CDR3 DNA reads TGTGCCAGCAGCCCGGGGACAGGGGGTATGAACACTGAAGCTTTCTTT. Translating gives CASSPGTGGMNTEAFF.

This rearrangement joins TRBV19 to TRBJ1-5; no clear D gene. Germline CDR1 LNHDA, CDR2 SQIVND (reference sequence). The CDR3 loop spans 16 amino acids. V was pared by 3 bases and J by 2 bases, with 14 bases between. CDR3 bases: TGTGCCAGTAGTATGATGGTGTGGGATGGCAATCAGCCCCAGCATTTT. Translating it yields CASSMMVWDGNQPQHF.

The V call is TRBV5-6, the J call TRBJ2-7; D not certain. Germline V gives CDR1 SGHDT, CDR2 YYEEEE. This CDR3 has 13 residues. Trimming cost V 6 bases and J 6 bases, with 16 bases left between them. In DNA form, the CDR3 reads TGTGCCAGCAACCCGCTAGGTTACTCCGAGCAGTACTTC. Protein sequence: CASNPLGYSEQYF.

This chain uses TRBV6-6 with TRBJ1-6; D remains unclear. The CDR3 is 16 amino acids. Germline CDR1 is MNHNY and CDR2 is SVGAGI (reference sequence). V lost 4 bases and J lost 13, with 23 bases in between. This CDR3 reads CASSSEGAGEEAPLHF. CDR3 DNA: TGTGCCAGCAGTTCCGAGGGTGCCGGGGAGGAGGCGCCCCTCCACTTT.

V gene TRBV24-1 combines with J gene TRBJ2-3, with TRBD2 as a possible D gene (7 bases). Germline values: CDR1 KGHDR, CDR2 SFDVKD. The CDR3 is made up of 15 amino acids. Between the trimmed V and J ends, which lost 4 bases and 2 bases, there was a span of 12 bases. The CDR3 DNA reads TGTGCCACCAGTGAAGGGGGGGGGCTCACAGATACGCAGTATTTT. Translation gives CATSEGGGLTDTQYF.

The chain uses TRBV4-1 and TRBJ1-2; D is ambiguous. The V end lost 0 bases, the J end lost 8 bases, and 16 bases lay between the germline ends. The CDR3 contains 15 residues. CDR1 is MGHRA, CDR2 YSYEKL, per germline. The CDR3 nucleotides are TGCGCCAGCAGCCAAGATTCCCCGTCGGGCGCGGGCTACACCTTC. Its protein product is CASSQDSPSGAGYTF.

J is TRBJ1-1 and V is TRBV4-1, with D possibly being TRBD1 (5 bases). Germline assignment: CDR1 MGHRA and CDR2 YSYEKL. V lost 4 bases, J lost 8 bases, and 11 bases lay in between. This CDR3 region has 12 residues. The CDR3: CASSRGNREAFF. CDR3 in DNA: TGCGCCAGCAGCCGAGGCAACAGGGAAGCTTTCTTT.

This clone has a handful of counts. The chain recombines TRBV24-1 with TRBJ1-5; TRBD1 agrees at 9 bases. This CDR3 spans 15 amino acids. Germline V gene data show CDR1 as KGHDR and CDR2 as SFDVKD. The ends lost 3 bases at V and 6 bases at J; junction bases unmatched: 5. The CDR3 DNA reads as TGTGCCACCAGTGATGACACAGGGGGCGGTCAGCCCCAGCATTTT. This gives the protein CATSDDTGGGQPQHF.

This chain connects TRBV18 to TRBJ1-1, with a weak D call TRBD1 (6 bases). CDR1 and CDR2 (germline): KGHSH, LQKENI. V was clipped by 4 bases and J by 10 bases, with 16 bases between them. This CDR3 has 13 amino acids. The CDR3 is CASSLNRDGGAFF. CDR3 DNA sequence: TGTGCCAGCTCACTTAACAGGGACGGTGGAGCTTTCTTT.